These 25 T cell receptor beta chains originate from one sample sequenced in a study of cytomegalovirus exposure and HLA in healthy donors. Primers: 60 Vbeta forward and 13 Jbeta reverse. Sequencing was performed with immunoSEQ multiplex PCR; in TCRdb, only in-frame clones are kept and a portion is missing. The table includes about 87,000 clones, 75% to 85% detected once. Material for sequencing was PBMCs. These receptors originate from a woman between 40 and 55 years old in good health and CMV-seronegative.

This clone was seen more than once but under ten times. The DNA of the CDR3 is TGTGCCAGCAGCGTAGGGACAGGGAGGAATGAGCAGTTCTTC. Translated: CASSVGTGRNEQFF. This chain links TRBV9 with TRBJ2-1; TRBD1 agrees at 8 bases. The CDR3 runs to 14 residues. From germline, CDR1 is SGDLS and CDR2 YYNGEE. The ends lost 0 bases at V and 7 bases at J; junction bases unmatched: 3. Together with reference TRBV9 and TRBJ2-1, the CDR3 gives the full variable domain: DSGVTQTPKHLITATGQRVTLRCSPRSGDLSVYWYQQSLDQGLQFLIQYYNGEERAKGNILERFSAQQFPDLHSELNLSSLELGDSALYFCASSVGTGRNEQFFGPGTRLTVL.

The rearrangement joins TRBV5-6 to TRBJ2-7; 7 bases are a match to TRBD1. Germline V lookup: CDR1 SGHDT, CDR2 YYEEEE. The CDR3 contains 16 residues. J was trimmed by 3 bases and V by 4 bases; bases with no gene match: 13. The CDR3 loop is CASSPATGVAIYEQYF. As DNA, the CDR3 is TGTGCCAGCAGCCCCGCTACAGGGGTTGCTATCTACGAGCAGTACTTC.

V gene TRBV5-6 combines with J gene TRBJ2-7; D is possibly TRBD1 (6 bases). Germline values: CDR1 SGHDT, CDR2 YYEEEE. V dropped 0 bases and J dropped 5 bases, with 18 bases sitting between them. The CDR3 covers 16 residues. CDR3 DNA sequence: TGTGCCAGCAGCTTGGCCGGTTCAGGGGACGTCGACGAGCAGTACTTC. Amino acid sequence: CASSLAGSGDVDEQYF.

The chain joins TRBV6-5 to TRBJ1-2; a weak D match, TRBD1 (5 bases). Between the trimmed V and J ends, which lost 2 bases and 7 bases, there was a span of 11 bases. From germline, CDR1 is MNHEY and CDR2 SVGAGI. The CDR3 length is 13 residues. The chain's CDR3 is CASSYGRGRGYTF. In DNA, the CDR3 is TGTGCCAGCAGTTACGGAAGGGGCCGTGGCTACACCTTC.

The chain uses TRBV29-1 and TRBJ2-7; 10 bases are a match to TRBD2. Losses at the gene ends were 4 bases for V and 2 bases for J; bases not matched to a gene: 8. The CDR3 has 15 amino acids. Germline V gene sequence: CDR1 SQVTM, CDR2 ANQGSEA. CDR3 DNA sequence: TGCAGCGTTGGGAATAGCGGGGGGAGTACCTACGAGCAGTACTTC. Translated: CSVGNSGGSTYEQYF.

The chain uses TRBV7-9 and TRBJ1-5; possibly TRBD1 for D (6 bases). The CDR3 runs 13 residues. The V gene lost 2 bases and the J gene lost 5 bases, with 7 bases spanning the gap. Per germline, CDR1 SEHNR and CDR2 FQNEAQ (reference sequence). CDR3 sequence (DNA): TGTGCCAGCAGCTTAAACAGGGATCAGCCCCAGCATTTT. Its translation: CASSLNRDQPQHF. The variable domain in full, with the rest retrieved from reference TRBV7-9 and TRBJ1-5, is DTGVSQNPRHKITKRGQNVTFRCDPISEHNRLYWYRQTLGQGPEFLTYFQNEAQLEKSRLLSDRFSAERPKGSFSTLEIQRTEQGDSAMYLCASSLNRDQPQHFGDGTRLSIL.

This clone is labeled medium-sized (0.01 to 0.1%). The chain is built from TRBV2 and TRBJ2-7; possible D gene TRBD2, 5 bases. The germline CDR1 and CDR2 sequences are SNHLY and FYNNEI. Trimming removed 6 bases from V and 3 bases from J, with 18 bases in between. CDR3 size: 15 residues. CDR3 region: CASSPSRIEGYEQYF. The CDR3 nucleotides are TGTGCCAGCAGCCCCTCCAGGATCGAGGGCTACGAGCAGTACTTC.

The chain combines TRBV9 with TRBJ2-1; TRBD2 agrees at 11 bases. The CDR3 runs 15 residues. Germline trimming cut 4 bases from V and 7 bases from J; bases unmatched to any gene: 7. Germline V lookup: CDR1 SGDLS, CDR2 YYNGEE. Written as DNA, the CDR3 is TGTGCCAGCAGCCCTCGACTAGCGGGGAGGAATGAGCAGTTCTTC. It yields the protein CASSPRLAGRNEQFF.

The rearrangement links TRBV27 to TRBJ1-1; the match to TRBD1 covers 7 bases. V was pared by 5 bases and J by 7 bases, with 4 bases of the junction left unmatched. The CDR3 sequence is 12 residues long. Germline CDR1 is MNHEY and CDR2 is SMNVEV (reference sequence). The chain's CDR3 is CASSPDRREAFF. The CDR3 nucleotides are TGTGCCAGCAGTCCGGACAGGCGTGAAGCTTTCTTT.

The chain recombines TRBV5-6 with TRBJ2-3; 16 nucleotides agree with TRBD2. With 4 bases clipped from V and 2 bases from J, the junction kept 10 bases outside the gene matches. Germline assignment: CDR1 SGHDT and CDR2 YYEEEE. This CDR3 contains 19 residues. The CDR3 DNA reads TGTGCCAGCAGCACCCCGGGACTAGCGGGGGGGGGATTCACAGATACGCAGTATTTT. Protein product: CASSTPGLAGGGFTDTQYF.

V and J are TRBV13 and TRBJ1-2; D possibly corresponds to TRBD1 (5 bases). V was clipped by 5 bases and J by 2 bases, with 12 bases between them. Looked up from germline, CDR1 is PRHDT and CDR2 is FYEKMQ (reference sequence). The CDR3 totals 14 residues. CDR3 sequence reads: CASSPRDSNYGYTF. Here the CDR3 DNA reads TGTGCCAGCAGCCCCCGGGACTCCAACTATGGCTACACCTTC.

This sequence joins TRBV10-3 and TRBJ2-7; the match to TRBD2 covers 8 bases. V shed 11 bases and J 3 bases; nucleotides not matched to a gene: 9. The CDR3 loop spans 13 amino acids. CDR1 is ENHRY and CDR2 is SYGVKD in the germline V gene. The CDR3: CASRGGDSYEQYF. In DNA, the CDR3 is TGTGCCTCCCGGGGGGGCGATAGCTACGAGCAGTACTTC.

The chain recombines TRBV5-4 with TRBJ1-2; D is possibly TRBD1 (5 bases). The CDR3 is made up of 13 amino acids. V was cut by 4 bases and J by 0 bases, with 7 bases left in between. The V gene's germline CDR1 is SGHNT and CDR2 YYREEE (reference sequence). The CDR3 is CASSRQTNYGYTF. CDR3 coding DNA: TGTGCCAGCAGCCGACAGACTAACTATGGCTACACCTTC.

This chain connects TRBV6-1 to TRBJ1-6, with D hard to call. The CDR3 length is 13 residues. V shed 4 bases and J shed 9 bases, with 10 bases lying between them. Germline V gene sequence: CDR1 MNHNS, CDR2 SASEGT. The CDR3 protein is CASSGREGSPLHF. The CDR3 DNA reads as TGTGCCAGCAGTGGTAGGGAGGGTTCACCCCTCCACTTT.

V usage is TRBV5-4 and J usage is TRBJ2-7; 9 bases map to TRBD1. The V gene's germline CDR1 is SGHNT and CDR2 YYREEE (reference sequence). Trimming removed 4 bases from V and 1 base from J; junction bases left unmatched: 6. The CDR3 is made up of 15 amino acids. The CDR3 protein is CASSTGQGRSYEQYF. CDR3 coding DNA: TGTGCCAGCAGCACGGGACAGGGAAGGTCCTACGAGCAGTACTTC. The variable domain in full, completed from reference TRBV5-4 and TRBJ2-7, reads ETGVTQSPTHLIKTRGQQVTLRCSSQSGHNTVSWYQQALGQGPQFIFQYYREEENGRGNFPPRFSGLQFPNYSSELNVNALELDDSALYLCASSTGQGRSYEQYFGPGTRLTVT.

The chain joins TRBV18 to TRBJ1-6; D possibly corresponds to TRBD1 (6 bases). V lost 4 bases and J lost 6, with 16 bases in between. In germline, CDR1 is KGHSH, CDR2 LQKENI. CDR3 length: 16 amino acids. The DNA for the CDR3 is TGTGCCAGCTCACAAGGACAGAATCGGATTAATTCACCCCTCCACTTT. Its translation is CASSQGQNRINSPLHF.

CDR3 amino acids: CASSYWSRNANTGELFF. CDR3 DNA: TGTGCCAGCAGTTATTGGTCGCGGAACGCGAACACCGGGGAGCTGTTTTTT. The chain carries TRBV27 and TRBJ2-2; D ambiguous. Trimming shortened V by 4 bases and J by 0 bases, and 15 bases separated the two germline ends. The CDR3 loop spans 17 amino acids. From germline, CDR1 is MNHEY and CDR2 SMNVEV (reference sequence).

The chain links TRBV6-5 to TRBJ2-7, with 9 bases fitting TRBD1. CDR1 and CDR2 (germline): MNHEY, SVGAGI. CDR3 length equals 14 residues. The trim removed 5 bases at V and 2 bases at J, leaving 4 bases unmatched. The CDR3 DNA sequence: TGTGCCAGCAGTGGGACAGGGCTCGCCTACGAGCAGTACTTC. As protein: CASSGTGLAYEQYF.

This chain joins TRBV30 and TRBJ1-3, with a tentative D call TRBD1 (5 bases). Germline V CDR1 and CDR2: GTSNPN, SVGIG (reference sequence). The V gene lost 0 bases and the J gene lost 7 bases, with 16 bases spanning the gap. The CDR3 is 15 amino acids. This CDR3 is CAWSVRGTNPNTIYF. CDR3 sequence (DNA): TGTGCCTGGAGTGTACGGGGGACGAACCCGAACACCATATATTTT.

V is TRBV6-5 and J is TRBJ2-3; 8 bases are shared with TRBD2. V dropped 0 bases and J dropped 5; count of bases not matched to a gene: 7. The CDR3 runs 16 residues. Per germline, CDR1 MNHEY and CDR2 SVGAGI. Written as DNA, the CDR3 is TGTGCCAGCAGTTACTCGACTGCGGGGGGTGGAGATACGCAGTATTTT. Encoded protein: CASSYSTAGGGDTQYF.

A few counts support this clone. This chain joins TRBV7-9 and TRBJ1-5; D call uncertain. Germline V gene lookup returns CDR1 SEHNR and CDR2 FQNEAQ (reference sequence). Trimming took off 1 base at V and 3 bases at J, with 7 bases between the two ends. This CDR3 is built from 14 residues. CDR3 loop: CASSLGQNNQPQHF. CDR3 DNA sequence: TGTGCCAGCAGCTTAGGGCAGAACAATCAGCCCCAGCATTTT.

The chain is built from TRBV7-7 and TRBJ2-5; 8 bases map to TRBD1. This CDR3 has 14 residues. CDR1 is SSHAT and CDR2 is FNYEAQ in the germline V gene (reference sequence). The V gene end was trimmed by 2 bases and the J gene end by 5 bases; junction bases not matched to a gene: 4. The CDR3 sequence is CASSLSTGDETQYF. In DNA, the CDR3 is TGTGCCAGCAGCTTATCGACAGGGGACGAGACCCAGTACTTC.

The chain recombines TRBV30 with TRBJ1-3, with TRBD1 as a possible D gene (5 bases). Germline-derived CDR1 and CDR2 are GTSNPN and SVGIG (reference sequence). The ends were cut back, 2 bases at V and 4 bases at J, with 12 bases in the middle. The length of the CDR3 is 14 residues. Here the CDR3 reads CAWSTRGAGNTIYF. The DNA of the CDR3 is TGTGCCTGGAGTACCCGTGGGGCAGGAAACACCATATATTTT.

The V call is TRBV5-6, the J call TRBJ2-7; D remains unclear. The germline gives CDR1 SGHDT, CDR2 YYEEEE. This CDR3 is built from 11 residues. V was pared by 4 bases and J by 1 base, with 3 bases between. The CDR3, as DNA: TGTGCCAGCAGCCGGTCCTACGAGCAGTACTTC. Translated: CASSRSYEQYF.

This rearrangement joins TRBV4-1 to TRBJ1-1, with D unresolved. The CDR3 is made up of 15 amino acids. Trimming shortened V by 1 base and J by 6 bases, and 15 bases separated the two germline ends. CDR1 and CDR2 from the germline V gene are MGHRA and YSYEKL. The DNA of the CDR3 is TGCGCCAGCAGCCAAGGGGCCCCCGTGGGCGCTGAAGCTTTCTTT. Its protein is CASSQGAPVGAEAFF.